This T cell receptor (beta chain) stems from a study of blood T cell repertoires in COVID-19 (dated by TCRdb to the early 2020s). Background on the whole study: Collaborator samples came from the United States, Italy and Spain and covered acute and convalescent phases of COVID-19. The material from the prospective study consisted of cDNA or gDNA derived from T cells, B-cell-depleted T cells, or PBMCs. The dataset comprised deeply sampled blood TCRbeta repertoires from subjects exposed to, actively infected with, or recovered from COVID-19. The repertoires were released in a freely available public database intended as a resource for research on the immune response to SARS-CoV-2. Samples were obtained from the ongoing ImmuneRACE study (first 160 participants) and from approximately 1,200 subjects provided by 6 global collaborators. The sample metadata nearly always contained a de-identified subject ID, COVID-19 status, age in years and sex. Where available, HLA class I and class II types were obtained from metadata supplied by the sample provider rather than from assay-based typing. Points the paper makes about the study in general: How much clinical and demographic metadata was included differed by source and by participant, and the metadata was provided uncurated.

The immunoSEQ Assay, a bias-controlled multiplex PCR, was used to amplify TCRbeta CDR3 regions from genomic DNA. In the authors' own workflow: Within the assay, amplification of reference gene primers was used to estimate how many nucleated cells each sample contained. To quantify the absolute abundance of each unique TCRbeta CDR3 rearrangement, sequence reads were collapsed and filtered. For each sample, productive Simpson clonality was calculated as the square root of Simpson's diversity index over productive rearrangements. TCRdb obtained this table from immuneACCESS and retained in-frame rearrangements with V and J assigned. These tables miss some clones; where compared with another copy, unresolved V genes account for less than half of the shortfall, and the remainder is unexplained. V, J and clone size derive from that table, while D and trimming were established from the DNA sequence. A total of approximately 210,000 clones appear in this sample, roughly 79% of them only once. Of the sample, around 9.3% falls within the top ten clones.

As for this clone: What this receptor recognizes is not known. Base qualities are not recorded, but no much larger clone differs from it by a single base.

Spanning cysteine to phenylalanine, the CDR3 consists of 13 amino acids. Of the read, only the CDR3 DNA is kept; its 39 bases are in frame from base 1. V lost 5 bases and J lost 9 bases, and the count of bases not matched to a germline gene is 6. CDR1 LNHDA and CDR2 SQIVND were looked up in the germline V gene (reference sequence). Participants in the prospective study were enrolled through a virtual design, were aged roughly 18 to 100 years, and lived in about two dozen United States geographic areas. Cohort assignment in the prospective study relied on participant-reported clinical history from a screening survey and a study questionnaire. Each participant in the prospective study had whole blood, serum and a nasopharyngeal or oropharyngeal swab collected by mobile phlebotomists. Prospective study participants could optionally give additional blood draws and questionnaires over an approximately two-month period. Before DNA extraction, prospective study blood samples were shipped either frozen or at room temperature.

The TCR comes from a woman between 50 and 59 years old with acute COVID-19. What was sequenced was PBMCs or T cells enriched from blood (not recorded which). The rearranged chain carries TRBV19 and TRBJ2-5; a stretch of 10 junction bases matches TRBD1. The DNA is as follows: TGTGCCAGTAGTGTGGACAGGGGGGACGCCCAGTACTTC. The encoded protein is CASSVDRGDAQYF.